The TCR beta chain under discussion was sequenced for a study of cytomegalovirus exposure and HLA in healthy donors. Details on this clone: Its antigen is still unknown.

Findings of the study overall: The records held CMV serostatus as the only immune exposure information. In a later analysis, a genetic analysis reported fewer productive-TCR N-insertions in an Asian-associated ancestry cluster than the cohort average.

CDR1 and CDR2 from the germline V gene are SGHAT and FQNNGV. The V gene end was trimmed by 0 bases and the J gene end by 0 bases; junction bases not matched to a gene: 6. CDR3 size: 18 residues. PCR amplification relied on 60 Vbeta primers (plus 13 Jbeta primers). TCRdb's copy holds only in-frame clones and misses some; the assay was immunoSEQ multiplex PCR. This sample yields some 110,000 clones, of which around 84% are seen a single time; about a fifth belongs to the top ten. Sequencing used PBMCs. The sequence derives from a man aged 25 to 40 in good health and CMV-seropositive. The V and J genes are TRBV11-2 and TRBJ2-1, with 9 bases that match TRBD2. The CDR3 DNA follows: TGTGCCAGCAGCTTAGATCTCACTAGCGGGTCCTCCTACAATGAGCAGTTCTTC. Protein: CASSLDLTSGSSYNEQFF.